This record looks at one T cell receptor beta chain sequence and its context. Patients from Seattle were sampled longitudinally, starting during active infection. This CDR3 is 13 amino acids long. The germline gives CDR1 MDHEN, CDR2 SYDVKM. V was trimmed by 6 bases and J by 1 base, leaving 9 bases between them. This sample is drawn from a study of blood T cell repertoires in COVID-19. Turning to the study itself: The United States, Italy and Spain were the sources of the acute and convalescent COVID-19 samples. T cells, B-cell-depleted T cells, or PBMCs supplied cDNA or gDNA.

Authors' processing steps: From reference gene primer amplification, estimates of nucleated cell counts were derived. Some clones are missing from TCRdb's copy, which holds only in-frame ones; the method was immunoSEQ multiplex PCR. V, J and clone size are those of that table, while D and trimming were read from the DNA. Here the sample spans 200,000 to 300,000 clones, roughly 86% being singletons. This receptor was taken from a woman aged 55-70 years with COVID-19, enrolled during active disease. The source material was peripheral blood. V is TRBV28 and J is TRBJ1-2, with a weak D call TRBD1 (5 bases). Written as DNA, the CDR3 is TGTGCCAGCAGACGTGACAGTAACTATGGCTACACCTTC. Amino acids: CASRRDSNYGYTF.